The 17 T cell receptor beta chains presented below share a single source sample, sequenced in a study of blood T cells in healthy people across ages (dated by TCRdb to between 2014 and 2017). Libraries were constructed by 5' RACE. Data came from an Illumina HiSeq 2500. The second PCR ran for roughly 6 to 11 cycles and used a J-beta primer mix along with a sample-barcoded 5' primer. In TCRdb, the public reads were trimmed at Q25 with fastp and aligned with MiXCR, with productive beta chains retained. CDR3 protein duplicates are merged, each entry listing the most common genes and DNA. Recorded for this sample are around 1,000,000 distinct CDR3 sequences; roughly 24% of them occurred a single time. The top ten clonotypes cover 0.65% to 0.95% of the sample. This same sample was also taken into another study, of T cells of mothers and their children.

Specimen: blood. The receptor source for this set is a girl aged 2 to 9 in good health.

This clonotype has only a few counts. The rearrangement links TRBV28 to TRBJ1-6, with D uncertain. Germline values: CDR1 MDHEN, CDR2 SYDVKM. The CDR3 sequence is 14 residues long. V gave up 2 bases and J gave up 9 bases, with 11 bases separating them. The CDR3 reads CASSLNQAASPLHF. CDR3 DNA: TGTGCCAGCAGTTTAAATCAGGCTGCTTCACCCCTCCACTTT.

The V gene is TRBV7-3, the J gene TRBJ2-5; maybe TRBD2 (7 bases). The CDR3 consists of 15 residues. Germline assignment: CDR1 SGHTA and CDR2 FQGTGA. Trimming removed 1 base at V and 10 bases at J, with 19 bases between. CDR3 nucleotides: TGTGCCAGCAGCTTAAGTGGAGGGGGGGGAGAGGTCCAGTACTTC. Encoded protein: CASSLSGGGGEVQYF. Full variable domain (outside the CDR3, taken from reference TRBV7-3 and TRBJ2-5): GAGVSQTPSNKVTEKGKYVELRCDPISGHTALYWYRQSLGQGPEFLIYFQGTGAADDSGLPNDRFFAVRPEGSVSTLKIQRTERGDSAVYLCASSLSGGGGEVQYFGPGTRLLVL.

The table lists this clonotype with a few counts. The conserved closing phenylalanine or tryptophan is absent in this CDR3, likely reflecting a read error. This chain's CDR3 is CASTKWDTRETQYL. The DNA of the CDR3 is TGTGCCAGCACCAAGTGGGACACCAGGGAGACCCAGTACCTC. V and J are TRBV6-2 or TRBV6-3 and TRBJ2-5; D possibly corresponds to TRBD1 (6 bases). V was trimmed by 7 bases and J by 5 bases, leaving 17 bases between them. CDR1 and CDR2 from the germline V gene are MNHEY and SVGEGT. CDR3 size: 14 residues.

Only a few counts were recorded for this clonotype. The chain is built from TRBV11-1 and TRBJ1-4, with D possibly matching TRBD1 (6 bases). This CDR3 spans 15 amino acids. Trimming took off 5 bases at V and 0 bases at J, with 10 bases between the two ends. Germline V gives CDR1 SGHAT, CDR2 FQDESV (reference sequence). CDR3 residues: CASSANRATNEKLFF. The CDR3 DNA reads TGTGCCAGCAGCGCCAACAGGGCAACTAATGAAAAACTGTTTTTT.

The V gene is TRBV12-3 or TRBV12-4, the J gene TRBJ1-4, with D unresolved. Deletions cut 2 bases from V and 8 bases from J, with 9 bases between. The CDR3 length is 13 residues. In nucleotides, the CDR3 is TGTGCCAGCAGTTTAATGGGGAGAGAAAAACTGTTTTTT. It is translated as CASSLMGREKLFF.

The table lists this clonotype with a few counts. This rearrangement joins TRBV20-1 to TRBJ2-5; D remains ambiguous. The germline gives CDR1 DFQATT, CDR2 SNEGSKA (reference sequence). The CDR3 contains 13 residues. DNA for the CDR3: TGCAGCTCGGCCGGACCGATCCAAGAGACCCAGTACTTC. Translated, it gives CSSAGPIQETQYF.

Remarks on this clonotype: The junction and the germline gene differ at one end; a read error may be behind it. CDR3 protein: CVSSPAGRTISGNTIYF. CDR3 DNA: TGCGTCAGCAGCCCCGCGGGCAGGACAATCTCTGGAAACACCATATATTTT. The chain links TRBV5-1 to TRBJ1-3; D may be TRBD1 (5 bases). Germline V CDR1 and CDR2: SGHRS, YFSETQ. The CDR3 spans 17 residues. The entire variable domain, with the rest obtained from reference TRBV5-1 and TRBJ1-3, is as follows: KAGVTQTPRYLIKTRGQQVTLSCSPISGHRSVSWYQQTPGQGLQFLFEYFSETQRNKGNFPGRFSGRQFSNSRSEMNVSTLELGDSALYLCVSSPAGRTISGNTIYFGEGSWLTVV.

The rearrangement joins TRBV10-3 to TRBJ2-5; tentative D call: TRBD1 (6 bases). The V gene's germline CDR1 is ENHRY and CDR2 SYGVKD. The V and J ends lost 4 bases and 2 bases respectively, with 11 bases between them. CDR3 length equals 14 residues. DNA for the CDR3: TGTGCCATCAGTGCCCTGGGGGCTCAAGAGACCCAGTACTTC. Translating it yields CAISALGAQETQYF.

The gene calls are TRBV7-2 and TRBJ2-1; TRBD2 agrees at 10 bases. The CDR3 has 13 amino acids. The germline V gene has CDR1 SGHTA and CDR2 FQGNSA. V was pared by 4 bases and J by 16 bases, with 10 bases of the junction left unmatched. CDR3 in amino acids: CASSSTVAGGCFF. The DNA of the CDR3 is TGTGCCAGCAGCTCAACCGTAGCGGGAGGTTGTTTCTTC. The complete variable domain, with remaining parts taken from reference TRBV7-2 and TRBJ2-1, reads GAGVSQSPSNKVTEKGKDVELRCDPISGHTALYWYRQSLGQGLEFLIYFQGNSAPDKSGLPSDRFSAERTGGSVSTLTIQRTQQEDSAVYLCASSSTVAGGCFFGPGTRLTVL.

The chain combines TRBV18 with TRBJ2-4, with a tentative D call TRBD1 (5 bases). Trimming left V 4 bases short and J 3 bases short, with 10 bases between. Germline assignment: CDR1 KGHSH and CDR2 LQKENI. The CDR3 contains 14 residues. This CDR3 reads CASSQTAFKNIQYF. The CDR3 nucleotides read TGTGCCAGCTCACAGACAGCTTTCAAAAACATTCAGTACTTC.

The table lists this clonotype with a few counts. Written as DNA, the CDR3 is TGCAGCGTAGAATCTGACAGGGGCTACGAGCAGTACTTC. Amino acids: CSVESDRGYEQYF. The gene calls are TRBV29-1 and TRBJ2-5; 8 positions match TRBD1. The tail of the sequence fits TRBJ2-7 better, so the J call may be wrong. Germline loops: CDR1 SQVTM, CDR2 ANQGSEA. CDR3 length equals 13 residues.

This clonotype was counted a few times. The chain recombines TRBV12-3 or TRBV12-4 with TRBJ2-5, with TRBD1 identical over 7 bases. The CDR3 sequence is 16 residues long. Trimming cost V 6 bases and J 6 bases; bases outside gene matches: 16. DNA of the CDR3: TGTGCCAGCAGCTCACCGGGACAGTACGATCGGCAGACCCAGTACTTC. Its translation: CASSSPGQYDRQTQYF.

The chain is built from TRBV13 and TRBJ2-7; D remains ambiguous. This CDR3 region has 13 residues. Germline CDR1 reads PRHDT; CDR2 reads FYEKMQ (reference sequence). V shed 1 base and J shed 5 bases, with 9 bases lying between them. The CDR3 coding sequence is TGTGCCAGCAGCTTAGCTCCTGCCGACGAGCAGTACTTC. This gives the protein CASSLAPADEQYF.

The rearrangement links TRBV29-1 to TRBJ2-5; D ambiguous. Deletions cut 4 bases from V and 5 bases from J, with 11 bases between. CDR3 length: 12 residues. Germline CDR1 is SQVTM and CDR2 is ANQGSEA. CDR3 amino acids: CSVVGSMETQYF. In nucleotides, the CDR3 is TGCAGCGTTGTTGGGTCCATGGAGACCCAGTACTTC.

This clonotype occurred once. The chain has TRBV20-1 and TRBJ2-3; TRBD2 aligns across 13 bases. The V gene's germline CDR1 is DFQATT and CDR2 SNEGSKA (reference sequence). Trimming removed 5 bases from V and 0 bases from J; junction bases left unmatched: 2. The CDR3 totals 15 residues. The CDR3 sequence is CSAGTSGVSTDTQYF. CDR3 DNA: TGCAGTGCTGGGACTAGCGGGGTCAGCACAGATACGCAGTATTTT.

This clonotype was counted only a few times. The chain has TRBV11-2 and TRBJ1-2; D ambiguous. CDR3 length equals 15 residues. In germline, CDR1 is SGHAT, CDR2 FQNNGV. V lost 4 bases and J lost 12, with 24 bases in between. The CDR3 coding sequence is TGTGCCAGCAGCTCCCCTGGTGGGTGGCCATCTATAAACACCTTC. This encodes CASSSPGGWPSINTF.

This chain links TRBV20-1 with TRBJ2-1; 10 nucleotides agree with TRBD2. Trimming at V came to 6 bases and at J to 4 bases, leaving 15 bases not matched to a gene. Germline values: CDR1 DFQATT, CDR2 SNEGSKA (reference sequence). The CDR3 is made up of 17 amino acids. Written as DNA, the CDR3 is TGCAGTGCGCAAAGACCTCTAGCGGGAGTACGGTACAATGAGCAGTTCTTC. This translates into CSAQRPLAGVRYNEQFF.